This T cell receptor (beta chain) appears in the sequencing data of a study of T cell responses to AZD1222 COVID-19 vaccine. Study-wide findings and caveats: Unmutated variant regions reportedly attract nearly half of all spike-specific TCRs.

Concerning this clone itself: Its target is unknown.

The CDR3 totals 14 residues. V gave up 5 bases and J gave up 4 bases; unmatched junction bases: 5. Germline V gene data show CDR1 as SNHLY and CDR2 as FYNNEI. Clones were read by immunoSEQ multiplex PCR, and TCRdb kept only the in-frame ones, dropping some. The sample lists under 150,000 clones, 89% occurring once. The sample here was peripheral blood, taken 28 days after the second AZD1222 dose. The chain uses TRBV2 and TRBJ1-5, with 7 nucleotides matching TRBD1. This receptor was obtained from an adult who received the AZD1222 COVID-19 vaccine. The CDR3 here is CASSRDSSNQPQHF. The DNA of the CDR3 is TGTGCCAGCAGTCGGGACAGTTCTAATCAGCCCCAGCATTTT.